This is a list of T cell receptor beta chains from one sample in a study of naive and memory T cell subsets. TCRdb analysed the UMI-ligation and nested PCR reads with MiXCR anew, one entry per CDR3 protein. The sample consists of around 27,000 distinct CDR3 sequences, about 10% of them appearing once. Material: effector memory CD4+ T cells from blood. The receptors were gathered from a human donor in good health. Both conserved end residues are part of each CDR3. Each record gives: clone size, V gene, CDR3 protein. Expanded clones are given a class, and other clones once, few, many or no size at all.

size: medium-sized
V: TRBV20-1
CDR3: CSAPGTSGYEQYF

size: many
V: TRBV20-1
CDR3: CSASLGPRETQYF

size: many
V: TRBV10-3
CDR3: CAISRDRVHEQYF

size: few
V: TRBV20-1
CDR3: CSVRRVNTDTQYF

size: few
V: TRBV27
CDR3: CASSLSPNRVLGGTGELFF

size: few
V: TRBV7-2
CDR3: CASTGQALSPLHF

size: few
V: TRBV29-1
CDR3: CSVTAGPREQYF

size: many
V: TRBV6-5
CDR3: CASSPTRHYEQYF

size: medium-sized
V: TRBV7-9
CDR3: CASRRSGLTYEQYF

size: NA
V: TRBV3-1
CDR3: CASSQGPGKAFF

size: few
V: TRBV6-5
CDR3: CASSYFREGPGTEAFF

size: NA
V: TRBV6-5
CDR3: CASSMTTVSGNTIYF

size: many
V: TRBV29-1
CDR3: CSAQQTNTGELFF

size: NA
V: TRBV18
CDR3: CASSGLSGTDTQYF

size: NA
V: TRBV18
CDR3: CASSPDSNEQFF

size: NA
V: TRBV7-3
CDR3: CASSLDRTQDTQYF

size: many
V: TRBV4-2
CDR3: CASSQLFALQSYGYTF

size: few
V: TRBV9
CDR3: CASSATSGTASNEQFF

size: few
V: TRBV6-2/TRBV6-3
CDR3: CASSGRHNEQFF

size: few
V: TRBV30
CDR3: CAWRGSGDEKLFF

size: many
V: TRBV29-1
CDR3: CSVGQGLSYEQYF

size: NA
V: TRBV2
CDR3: CASSRLEPDTQYF

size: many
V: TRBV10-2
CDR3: CASGGTGFGLGANVLTF

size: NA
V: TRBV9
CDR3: CASSVAGLLGADTQYF

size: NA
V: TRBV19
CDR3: CASSRQTTNEKLFF

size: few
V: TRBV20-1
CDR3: CSARQGVFYNEQFF

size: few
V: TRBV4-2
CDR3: CASSQEWDRGSFF

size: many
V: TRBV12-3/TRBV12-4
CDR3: CASSSTGVGTDTQYF

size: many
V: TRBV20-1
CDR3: CSAVPGSTYNEQFF

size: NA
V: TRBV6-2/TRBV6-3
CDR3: CASSYSGKNIQYF

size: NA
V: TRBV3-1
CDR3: CASSDQAGGLDTQYF

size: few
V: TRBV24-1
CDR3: CATSDWTGTSGRDTQYF

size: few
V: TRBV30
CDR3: CAWSVGDTQYF

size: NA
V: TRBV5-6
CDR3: CASSLEISYNSPLHF

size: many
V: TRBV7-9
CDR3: CASSPKTGVREGSADTQYF

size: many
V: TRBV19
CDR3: CASSIAGQGRHTQYF

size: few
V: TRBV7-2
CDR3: CASTAGPGYEQYF

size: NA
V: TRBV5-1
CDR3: CASSLVLAGGVREQFF

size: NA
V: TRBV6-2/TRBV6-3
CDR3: CAANGGDFAGELFF

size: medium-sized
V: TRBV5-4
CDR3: CASSSRLRTLSYNEQFF